This T cell receptor beta chain was captured by sequencing in a study of T-cell memory formation after mild COVID-19. Study in general: Largely, TCR clusters stayed within a single donor. Findings of the study overall: Cross-reactive memory apparently joined, as some responding clones appeared in pre-infection memory. For contracting clones, CD4+ ones sat mainly in CM and EM, CD8+ in EMRA.

V dropped 5 bases and J dropped 7; count of bases not matched to a gene: 11. Per the germline V gene, CDR1 is MNHEY and CDR2 is SVGEGT. This CDR3 is built from 14 residues. 5'RACE with constant-segment primers built TCRalpha and TCRbeta cDNA libraries with UMIs. Using its own MiXCR run on the 5' RACE reads, TCRdb lists one record per CDR3 protein. The sample has 400,000 or so distinct CDR3 sequences; around 20% are singletons. This clonotype was seen a few times. Its target is unknown. The chain links TRBV6-2 or TRBV6-3 to TRBJ2-7; TRBD1 aligns across 7 bases. This clonotype was sampled from an adult woman who had mild COVID-19 (a few samples of this study predate the infection). Cell type and time point are not known. The sample comprised PBMCs or a T cell subset sorted from them (not recorded which). The CDR3 protein is CASSPDRASREQYF. The CDR3 DNA reads as TGTGCCAGCAGTCCTGACAGGGCCTCGCGGGAGCAGTACTTC.